This T cell receptor (beta chain) was sequenced for a study of T cells in Graves' hyperthyroidism and ophthalmopathy. The ends lost 5 bases at V and 9 bases at J; junction bases unmatched: 7. The CDR3 totals 14 residues. Germline assignment: CDR1 SEHNR and CDR2 FQNEAQ (reference sequence). This clonotype was recorded many times. Patients counted as stable if ophthalmopathy did not develop within 18 months. Amplification yielded TCR beta CDR3 regions, with RNA transcripts as the source. The HTBI primer set was used in a first-round RT-PCR of the TCR CDR3. A single record per CDR3 protein comes from TCRdb applying MiXCR to the multiplex PCR reads. The table records around 560,000 distinct CDR3 sequences, about a sixth of them present only once.

Sequenced input: blood. J is TRBJ1-6 and V is TRBV7-9, with 7 bases matching TRBD1. The receptor was derived from a woman between 18 and 29 years old with Graves' hyperthyroidism. The CDR3 is CASSPTRQGSPLHF. CDR3 in DNA: TGTGCCAGCAGCCCCACCCGACAGGGTTCACCCCTCCACTTT.